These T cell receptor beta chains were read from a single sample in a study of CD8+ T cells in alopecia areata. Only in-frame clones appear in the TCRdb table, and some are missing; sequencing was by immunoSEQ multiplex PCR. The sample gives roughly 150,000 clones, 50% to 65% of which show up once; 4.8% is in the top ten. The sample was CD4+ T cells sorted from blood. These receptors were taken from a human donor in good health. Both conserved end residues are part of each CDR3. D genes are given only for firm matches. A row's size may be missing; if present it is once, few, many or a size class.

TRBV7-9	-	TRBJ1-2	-	CASSLVASRDGYTF	TGTGCCAGCAGCTTAGTCGCCAGTAGGGATGGCTACACCTTC
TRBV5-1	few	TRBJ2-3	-	CASSLESTDTQYF	TGCGCCAGCAGCTTGGAGAGCACAGATACGCAGTATTTT
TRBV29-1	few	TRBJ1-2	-	CSVEALPERYGYTF	TGCAGCGTTGAAGCATTGCCCGAGCGCTATGGCTACACCTTC
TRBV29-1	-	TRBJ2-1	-	CSVAGQMYNEQFF	TGCAGCGTTGCAGGACAGATGTACAATGAGCAGTTCTTC
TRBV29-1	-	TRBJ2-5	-	CSVDGSGNSRAQYF	TGCAGCGTTGACGGCTCCGGAAACTCCAGGGCCCAGTACTTC
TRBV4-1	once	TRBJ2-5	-	CASSQGTWGTQYF	TGCGCCAGCAGCCAAGGGACTTGGGGGACCCAGTACTTC
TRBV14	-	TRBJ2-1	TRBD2	CASSRRRTSGTHEQFF	TGTGCCAGCAGCCGGAGGAGGACTAGCGGGACCCATGAGCAGTTCTTC
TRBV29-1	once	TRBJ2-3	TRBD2	CSFLAGYDTQYF	TGCAGCTTTCTAGCGGGTTATGATACGCAGTATTTT
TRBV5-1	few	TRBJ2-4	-	CASSSEGGTGNIQYF	TGCGCCAGCAGCAGTGAAGGTGGGACGGGAAACATTCAGTACTTC
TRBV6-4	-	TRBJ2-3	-	CASSVRGQDTQYF	TGTGCCAGCAGTGTCCGGGGGCAAGATACGCAGTATTTT
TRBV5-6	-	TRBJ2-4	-	CASSLVGGPLAKNIQYF	TGTGCCAGCAGCTTAGTCGGGGGTCCTCTAGCCAAAAACATTCAGTACTTC
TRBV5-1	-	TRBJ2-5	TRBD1	CASTPGQVPQETQYF	TGCGCCAGCACCCCGGGACAGGTCCCTCAGGAGACCCAGTACTTC
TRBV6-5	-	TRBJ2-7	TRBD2	CASSYSNSGRGYEQYF	TGTGCCAGCAGTTACTCGAATAGCGGGAGGGGATACGAGCAGTACTTC
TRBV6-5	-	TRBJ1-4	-	CASSFGRGNEKLFF	TGTGCCAGCAGCTTCGGACGGGGTAATGAAAAACTGTTTTTT
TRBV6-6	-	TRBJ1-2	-	CASRMRVINGYTF	TGTGCCAGCAGGATGCGGGTTATCAATGGCTACACCTTC
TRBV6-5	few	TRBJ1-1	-	CASSSGALNTEAFF	TGTGCCAGCAGTTCAGGGGCGCTGAACACTGAAGCTTTCTTT
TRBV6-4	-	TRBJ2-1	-	CASISVNEQFF	TGTGCCAGCATCTCTGTTAATGAGCAGTTCTTC
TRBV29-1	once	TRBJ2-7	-	CSVKAFSTGEQYF	TGCAGCGTTAAGGCCTTCTCAACTGGGGAGCAGTACTTC
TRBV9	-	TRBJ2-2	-	CASSAQQNTGELFF	TGTGCCAGCAGCGCCCAACAAAACACCGGGGAGCTGTTTTTT
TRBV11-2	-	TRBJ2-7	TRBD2	CASSTERGRGEQYF	TGTGCCAGCAGCACTGAGCGGGGGAGAGGAGAGCAGTACTTC
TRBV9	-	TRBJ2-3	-	CASSVSSSGSTDTQYF	TGTGCCAGCAGCGTATCTAGCAGTGGTAGTACAGATACGCAGTATTTT
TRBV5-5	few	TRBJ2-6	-	CASSLGPGAGANVLTF	TGTGCCAGCAGCTTGGGGCCAGGGGCCGGGGCCAACGTCCTGACTTTC
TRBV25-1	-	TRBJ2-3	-	CASSSGSTDTQYF	TGTGCCAGCAGTTCGGGGAGCACAGATACGCAGTATTTT
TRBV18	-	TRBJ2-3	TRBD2	CASSPMGLAGPDTQYF	TGTGCCAGCTCACCAATGGGACTAGCGGGCCCAGATACGCAGTATTTT
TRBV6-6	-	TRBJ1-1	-	CASSRQVDEAFF	TGTGCCAGCAGTCGACAGGTCGATGAAGCTTTCTTT
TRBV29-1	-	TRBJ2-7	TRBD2	CSGGGLAGVGEQYF	TGCAGCGGTGGGGGACTAGCGGGAGTCGGAGAGCAGTACTTC
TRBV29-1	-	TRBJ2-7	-	CSVREGPHEQYF	TGCAGCGTTCGAGAGGGCCCCCACGAGCAGTACTTC
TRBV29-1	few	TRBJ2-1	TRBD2	CSVVPRTSGDNEQFF	TGCAGCGTTGTTCCGAGGACTAGCGGGGACAATGAGCAGTTCTTC
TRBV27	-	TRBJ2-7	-	CASSLLAGYEQYF	TGTGCCAGCAGTTTACTCGCAGGATACGAGCAGTACTTC
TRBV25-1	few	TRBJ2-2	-	CASSGSLTGELFF	TGTGCCAGCAGCGGGAGCCTCACCGGGGAGCTGTTTTTT
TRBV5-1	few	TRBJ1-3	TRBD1	CASSSGQGKSGNTIYF	TGCGCCAGCAGCTCCGGACAGGGAAAGTCTGGAAACACCATATATTTT